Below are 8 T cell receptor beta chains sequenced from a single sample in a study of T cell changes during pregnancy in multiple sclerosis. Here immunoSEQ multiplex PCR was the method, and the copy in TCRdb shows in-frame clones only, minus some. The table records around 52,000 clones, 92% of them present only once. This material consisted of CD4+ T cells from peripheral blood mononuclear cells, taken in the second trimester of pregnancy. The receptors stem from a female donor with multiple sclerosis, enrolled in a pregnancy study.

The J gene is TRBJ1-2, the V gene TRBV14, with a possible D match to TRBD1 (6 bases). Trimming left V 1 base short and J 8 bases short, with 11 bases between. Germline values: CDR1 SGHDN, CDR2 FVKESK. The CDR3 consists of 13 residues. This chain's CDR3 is CASSQAGDGGYTF. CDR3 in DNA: TGTGCCAGCAGCCAAGCAGGGGATGGCGGCTACACCTTC.

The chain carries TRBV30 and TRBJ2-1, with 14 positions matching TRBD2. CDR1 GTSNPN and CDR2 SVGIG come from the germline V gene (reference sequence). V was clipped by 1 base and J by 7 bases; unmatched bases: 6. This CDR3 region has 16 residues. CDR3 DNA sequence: TGTGCCTGGAGTGGGGGACTAGCGGGAGAGAGAAATGAGCAGTTCTTC. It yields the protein CAWSGGLAGERNEQFF.

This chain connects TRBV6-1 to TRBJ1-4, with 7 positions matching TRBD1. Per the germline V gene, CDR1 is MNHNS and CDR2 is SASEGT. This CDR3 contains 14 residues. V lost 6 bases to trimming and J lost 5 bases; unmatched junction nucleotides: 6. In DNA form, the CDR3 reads TGTGCCAGCAGGAAACCAGGGGGGAATGAAAAACTGTTTTTT. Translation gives CASRKPGGNEKLFF.

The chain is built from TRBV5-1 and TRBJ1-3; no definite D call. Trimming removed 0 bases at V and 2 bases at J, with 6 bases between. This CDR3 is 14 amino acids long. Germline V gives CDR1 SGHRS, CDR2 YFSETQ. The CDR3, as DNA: TGCGCCAGCAGCTTGGGAGGGACTGGAAACACCATATATTTT. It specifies CASSLGGTGNTIYF.

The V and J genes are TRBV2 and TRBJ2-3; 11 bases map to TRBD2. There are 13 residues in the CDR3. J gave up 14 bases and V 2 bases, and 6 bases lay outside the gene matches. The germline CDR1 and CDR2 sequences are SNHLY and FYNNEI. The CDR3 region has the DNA TGTGCCAGCAGTGAACTAGCGGGGGGCCTATCGTATTTT. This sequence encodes CASSELAGGLSYF. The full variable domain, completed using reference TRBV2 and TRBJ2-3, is EPEVTQTPSHQVTQMGQEVILRCVPISNHLYFYWYRQILGQKVEFLVSFYNNEISEKSEIFDDQFSVERPDGSNFTLKIRSTKLEDSAMYFCASSELAGGLSYFGPGTRLTVL.

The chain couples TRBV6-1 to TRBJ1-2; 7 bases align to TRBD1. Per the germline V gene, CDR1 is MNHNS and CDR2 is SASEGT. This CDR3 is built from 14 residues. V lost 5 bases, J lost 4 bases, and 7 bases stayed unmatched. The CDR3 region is CASSPYNRGYGYTF. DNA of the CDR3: TGTGCCAGCAGTCCATACAACAGGGGCTATGGCTACACCTTC.

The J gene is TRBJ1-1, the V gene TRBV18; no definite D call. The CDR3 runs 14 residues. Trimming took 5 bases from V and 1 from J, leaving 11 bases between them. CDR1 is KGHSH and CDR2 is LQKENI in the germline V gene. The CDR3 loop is CASSARRSNTEAFF. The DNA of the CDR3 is TGTGCCAGCTCAGCTCGCCGGTCGAACACTGAAGCTTTCTTT. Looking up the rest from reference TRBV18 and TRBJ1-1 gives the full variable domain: NAGVMQNPRHLVRRRGQEARLRCSPMKGHSHVYWYRQLPEEGLKFMVYLQKENIIDESGMPKERFSAEFPKEGPSILRIQQVVRGDSAAYFCASSARRSNTEAFFGQGTRLTVV.

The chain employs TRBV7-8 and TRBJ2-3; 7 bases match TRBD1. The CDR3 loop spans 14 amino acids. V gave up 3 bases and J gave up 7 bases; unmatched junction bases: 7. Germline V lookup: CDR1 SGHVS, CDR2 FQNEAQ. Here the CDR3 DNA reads TGTGCCAGCAGCTTCCCGACAGGGTCAAATACGCAGTATTTT. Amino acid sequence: CASSFPTGSNTQYF.